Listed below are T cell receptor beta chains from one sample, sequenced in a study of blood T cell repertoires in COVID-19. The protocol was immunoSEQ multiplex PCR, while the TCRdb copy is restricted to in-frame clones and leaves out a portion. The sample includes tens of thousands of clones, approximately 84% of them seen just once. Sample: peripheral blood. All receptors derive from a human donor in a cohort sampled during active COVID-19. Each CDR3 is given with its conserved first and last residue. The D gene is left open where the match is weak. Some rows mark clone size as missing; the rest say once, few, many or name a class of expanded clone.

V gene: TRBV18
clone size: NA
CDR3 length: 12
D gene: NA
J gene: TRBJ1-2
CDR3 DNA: TGTGCCAGCTCACCACCAGGAGGGGGCTACACCTTC
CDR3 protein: CASSPPGGGYTF

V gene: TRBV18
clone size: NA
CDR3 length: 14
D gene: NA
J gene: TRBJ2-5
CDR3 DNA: TGTGCCAGCTCACCCCCCACAGTGAAGGAGACCCAGTACTTC
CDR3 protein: CASSPPTVKETQYF

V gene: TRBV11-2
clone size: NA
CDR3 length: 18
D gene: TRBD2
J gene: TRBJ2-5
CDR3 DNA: TGTGCCAGCAGCCGACTAGCGGGGGGGCCCACGATTCCAGAGACCCAGTACTTC
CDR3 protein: CASSRLAGGPTIPETQYF

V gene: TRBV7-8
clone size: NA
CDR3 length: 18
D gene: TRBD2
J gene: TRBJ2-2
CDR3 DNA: TGTGCCAGCAGCCATCTAGCGGGGCACCGACCGAACACCGGGGAGCTGTTTTTT
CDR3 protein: CASSHLAGHRPNTGELFF

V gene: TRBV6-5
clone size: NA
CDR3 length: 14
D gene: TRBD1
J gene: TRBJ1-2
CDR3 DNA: TGTGCCAGCAGTTACCTCGACAGGGGGCAGGGCTACACCTTC
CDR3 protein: CASSYLDRGQGYTF

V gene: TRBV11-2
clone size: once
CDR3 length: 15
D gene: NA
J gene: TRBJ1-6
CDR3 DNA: TGTGCCAGCAGCTTAGATTTGACAGATAATTCACCCCTCCACTTT
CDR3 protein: CASSLDLTDNSPLHF

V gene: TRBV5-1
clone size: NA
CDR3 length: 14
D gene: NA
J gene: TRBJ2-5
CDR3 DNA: TGCGCCAGCAGCTTGACAGGGAAGGGGGAGACCCAGTACTTC
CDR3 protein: CASSLTGKGETQYF

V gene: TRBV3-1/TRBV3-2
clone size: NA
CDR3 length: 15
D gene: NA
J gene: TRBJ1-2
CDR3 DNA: TGTGCCAGCAGCCAAGCTTTTTCGGGGGACTATGGCTACACCTTC
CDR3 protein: CASSQAFSGDYGYTF

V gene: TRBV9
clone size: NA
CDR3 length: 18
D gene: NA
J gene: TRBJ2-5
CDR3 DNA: TGTGCCAGCAGCCCCTCGAGGGGGGGTCCTTACCCTGGGGAGACCCAGTACTTC
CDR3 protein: CASSPSRGGPYPGETQYF

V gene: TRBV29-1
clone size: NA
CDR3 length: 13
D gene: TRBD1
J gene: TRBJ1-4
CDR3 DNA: TGCAGCGTCGATCTCGGGACAGATGGAAAACTGTTTTTT
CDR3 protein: CSVDLGTDGKLFF

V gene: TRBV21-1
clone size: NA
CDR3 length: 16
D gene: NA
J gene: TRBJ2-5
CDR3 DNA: TGTGCCAGCAGCAATCGTACGTCGGGGGACCAAGAGACCCAGTACTTC
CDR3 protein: CASSNRTSGDQETQYF

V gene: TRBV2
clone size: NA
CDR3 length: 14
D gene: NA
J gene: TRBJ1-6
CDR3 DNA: TGTGCCAGCAGACCTCAAGGTGTCAGGACACCCCTCCACTTT
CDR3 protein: CASRPQGVRTPLHF

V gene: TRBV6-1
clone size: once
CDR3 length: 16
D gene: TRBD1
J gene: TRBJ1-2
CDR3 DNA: TGTGCCAGCAGTGAATTACAGGGGACGTTGAACTATGGCTACACCTTC
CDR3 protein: CASSELQGTLNYGYTF

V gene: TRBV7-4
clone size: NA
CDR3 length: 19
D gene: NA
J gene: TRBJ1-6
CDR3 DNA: TGTGCCAGCAGCTTAGGTCGGGGGTTGATTAATCCCTATAATTCACCCCTCCACTTT
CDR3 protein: CASSLGRGLINPYNSPLHF

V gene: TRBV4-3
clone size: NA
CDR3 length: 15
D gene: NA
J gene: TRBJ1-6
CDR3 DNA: TGCGCCAGCAGCCAAGATTTGGCCAGTAATTCACCCCTCCACTTT
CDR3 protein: CASSQDLASNSPLHF

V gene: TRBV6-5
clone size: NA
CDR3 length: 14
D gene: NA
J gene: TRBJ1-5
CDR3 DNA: TGTGCCAGCAGTCCCTCGGGGGTCCCCCAGCCCCAGCATTTT
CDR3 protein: CASSPSGVPQPQHF

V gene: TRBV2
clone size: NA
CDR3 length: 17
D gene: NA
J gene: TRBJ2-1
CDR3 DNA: TGTGCCAGCGGGCACACTTCGCACGGTAGCTCCTACAATGAGCAGTTCTTC
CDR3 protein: CASGHTSHGSSYNEQFF

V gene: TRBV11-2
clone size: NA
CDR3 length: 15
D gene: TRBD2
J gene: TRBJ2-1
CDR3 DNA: TGTGCCAGCAGCTTTACTTCCGGGACTACGGATGAGCAGTTCTTC
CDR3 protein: CASSFTSGTTDEQFF

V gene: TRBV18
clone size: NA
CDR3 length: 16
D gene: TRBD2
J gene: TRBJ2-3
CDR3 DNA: TGTGCCAGCTCACCCATCGGAGCGGGGCCGGGGGATACGCAGTATTTT
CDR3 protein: CASSPIGAGPGDTQYF

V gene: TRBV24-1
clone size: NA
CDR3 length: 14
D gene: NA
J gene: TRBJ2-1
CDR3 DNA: TGTGCCACCAGTGATGGGACAATGTACAATGAGCAGTTCTTC
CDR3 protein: CATSDGTMYNEQFF

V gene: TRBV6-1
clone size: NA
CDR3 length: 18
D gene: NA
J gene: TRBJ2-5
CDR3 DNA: TGTGCCAGCAGTGAATGGGGGACACGGATAACTAGGGGCGAGACCCAGTACTTC
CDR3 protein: CASSEWGTRITRGETQYF

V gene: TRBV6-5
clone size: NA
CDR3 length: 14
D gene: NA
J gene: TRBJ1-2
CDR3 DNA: TGTGCCAGCGCACCCGGCCGGAGATGGGATGGCTACACCTTC
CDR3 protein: CASAPGRRWDGYTF

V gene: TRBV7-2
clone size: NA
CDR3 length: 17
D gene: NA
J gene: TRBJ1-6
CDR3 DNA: TGTGCCAGCAGCTTCATGGGGGGGGTGGGGCGAGGATCACCCCTCCACTTT
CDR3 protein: CASSFMGGVGRGSPLHF

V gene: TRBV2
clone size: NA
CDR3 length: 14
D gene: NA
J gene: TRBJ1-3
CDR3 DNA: TGTGCCAGCAGTGACAGGGGCCCTGGAAACACCATATATTTT
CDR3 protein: CASSDRGPGNTIYF

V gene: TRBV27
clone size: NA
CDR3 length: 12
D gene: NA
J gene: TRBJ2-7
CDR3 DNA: TGTGCCAGCAGTCACACACCGTCAGAGCAGTACTTC
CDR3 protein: CASSHTPSEQYF

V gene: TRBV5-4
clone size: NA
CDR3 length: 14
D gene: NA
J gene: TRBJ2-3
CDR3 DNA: TGTGCCATCACGGAGGGGGCGGGCACAGATACGCAGTATTTT
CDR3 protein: CAITEGAGTDTQYF

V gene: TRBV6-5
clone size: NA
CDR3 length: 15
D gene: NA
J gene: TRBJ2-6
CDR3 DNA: TGTGCCAGCAGCCTAATCAACTCTGGGGCCAACGTCCTGACTTTC
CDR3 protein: CASSLINSGANVLTF

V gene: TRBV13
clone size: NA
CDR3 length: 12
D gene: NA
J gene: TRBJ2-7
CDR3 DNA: TGTGCCAGCAGTGATCGCTACTACGAGCAGTACTTC
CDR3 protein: CASSDRYYEQYF

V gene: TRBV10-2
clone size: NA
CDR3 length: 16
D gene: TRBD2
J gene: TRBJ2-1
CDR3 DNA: TGCGCCAGCAGTGACCTGGGGGGCGGGGGGTACAATGAGCAGTTCTTC
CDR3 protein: CASSDLGGGGYNEQFF

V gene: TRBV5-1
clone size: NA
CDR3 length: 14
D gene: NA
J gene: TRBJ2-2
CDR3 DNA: TGCGCCAGCAGCTTGGAGAAGGCGGCCGGGGAGCTGTTTTTT
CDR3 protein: CASSLEKAAGELFF

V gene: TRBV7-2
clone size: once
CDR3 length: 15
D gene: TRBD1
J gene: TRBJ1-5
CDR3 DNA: TGTGCCAGCAGCTTAGCAGGGGGCGATGGCCAGCCCCAGCATTTT
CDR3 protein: CASSLAGGDGQPQHF

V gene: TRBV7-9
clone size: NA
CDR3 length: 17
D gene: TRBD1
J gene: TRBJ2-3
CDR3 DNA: TGTGCCAGCAGCCCCGTGGGGGGTGGGGACAGGACAGATACGCAGTATTTT
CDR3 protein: CASSPVGGGDRTDTQYF

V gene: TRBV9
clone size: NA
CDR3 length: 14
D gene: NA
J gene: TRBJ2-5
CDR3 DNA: TGTGCCAGCAGCGTAGGGGGAGTCCAAGAGACCCAGTACTTC
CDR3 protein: CASSVGGVQETQYF

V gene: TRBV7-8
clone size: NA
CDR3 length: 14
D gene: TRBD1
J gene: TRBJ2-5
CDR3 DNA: TGTGCCAGCAGCCACGGGACAGGGGGAGAGACCCAGTACTTC
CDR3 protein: CASSHGTGGETQYF

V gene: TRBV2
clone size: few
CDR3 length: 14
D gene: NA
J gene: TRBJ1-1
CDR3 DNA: TGTGCCAGCCTTAGGGGGGGGTTGGTCACTGAAGCTTTCTTT
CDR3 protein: CASLRGGLVTEAFF

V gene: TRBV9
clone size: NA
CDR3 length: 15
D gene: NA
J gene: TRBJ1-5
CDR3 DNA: TGTGCCAGCAGCGCCGTGGGGGCCCTTCATCAGCCCCAGCATTTT
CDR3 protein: CASSAVGALHQPQHF

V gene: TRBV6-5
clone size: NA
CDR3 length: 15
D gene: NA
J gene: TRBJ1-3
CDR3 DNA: TGTGCCAGCAGTTACTCTGGCAGGGCGGGAAACACCATATATTTT
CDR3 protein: CASSYSGRAGNTIYF

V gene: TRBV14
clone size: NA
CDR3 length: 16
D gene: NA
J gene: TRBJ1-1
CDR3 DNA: TGTGCCAGCAGCCAAGATCCATGGGCAGGGCACACTGAAGCTTTCTTT
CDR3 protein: CASSQDPWAGHTEAFF

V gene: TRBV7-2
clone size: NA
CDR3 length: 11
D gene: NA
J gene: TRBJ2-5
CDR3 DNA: TGTGCCAGCAGCTTGGGAGGGACCCAGTACTTC
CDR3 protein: CASSLGGTQYF

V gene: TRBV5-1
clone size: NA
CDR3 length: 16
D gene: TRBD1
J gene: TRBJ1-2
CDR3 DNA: TGCGCCAGCAGCTTGGGTCCGGGGACAGAGCTCTATGGCTACACCTTC
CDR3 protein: CASSLGPGTELYGYTF

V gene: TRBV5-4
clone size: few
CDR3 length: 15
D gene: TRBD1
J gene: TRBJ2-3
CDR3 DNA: TGTGCCAGCAGCCTCGGGGACAGGAGCACAGATACGCAGTATTTT
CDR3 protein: CASSLGDRSTDTQYF

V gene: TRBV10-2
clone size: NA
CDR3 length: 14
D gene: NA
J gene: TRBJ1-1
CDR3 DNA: TGCGCCAGCATTCCGGCAGACAAAAACACTGAAGCTTTCTTT
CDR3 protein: CASIPADKNTEAFF

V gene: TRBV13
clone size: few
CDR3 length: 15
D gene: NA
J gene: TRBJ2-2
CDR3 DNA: TGTGCCAGCACCATAACGGAGGGATACACCGGGGAGCTGTTTTTT
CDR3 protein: CASTITEGYTGELFF

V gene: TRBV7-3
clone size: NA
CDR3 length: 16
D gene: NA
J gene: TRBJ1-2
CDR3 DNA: TGTGCCAGCAGCTTAAACCCCCCCGGGGGACGAGATGGCTACACCTTC
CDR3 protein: CASSLNPPGGRDGYTF

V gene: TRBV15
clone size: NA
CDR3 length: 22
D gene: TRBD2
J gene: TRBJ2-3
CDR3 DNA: TGTGCCACCAGCAGAGATTCATTTCGGACAGGGTCTTTAGCGGGGGGGAAAGATACGCAGTATTTT
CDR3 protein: CATSRDSFRTGSLAGGKDTQYF

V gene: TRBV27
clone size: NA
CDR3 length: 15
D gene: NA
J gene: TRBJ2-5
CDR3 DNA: TGTGCCAGCAGTTTCTCGCTGGGCAGACAAGAGACCCAGTACTTC
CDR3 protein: CASSFSLGRQETQYF

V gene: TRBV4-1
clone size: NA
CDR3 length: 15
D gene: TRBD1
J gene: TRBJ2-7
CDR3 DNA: TGCGCCAGCAGCCACGACCGACAGGGCTACTACGAGCAGTACTTC
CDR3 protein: CASSHDRQGYYEQYF

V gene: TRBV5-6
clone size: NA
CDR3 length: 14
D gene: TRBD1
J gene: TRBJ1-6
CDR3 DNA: TGTGCCAGCAGCCACGGGACAGCAGCTTCACCCCTCCACTTT
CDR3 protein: CASSHGTAASPLHF

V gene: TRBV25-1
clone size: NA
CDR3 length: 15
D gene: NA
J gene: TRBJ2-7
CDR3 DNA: TGTGCCAGCAGTGCTAAAGGAGGCCTCTCCTACGAGCAGTACTTC
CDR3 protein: CASSAKGGLSYEQYF

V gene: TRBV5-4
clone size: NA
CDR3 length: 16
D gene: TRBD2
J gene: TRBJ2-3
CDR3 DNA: TGTGCCAGCAGCTTGGGACTAGCGGGCAGCACAGATACGCAGTATTTT
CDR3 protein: CASSLGLAGSTDTQYF

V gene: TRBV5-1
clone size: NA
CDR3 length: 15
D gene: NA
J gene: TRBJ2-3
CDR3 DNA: TGCGCCAGCAGCTTGGGGGGCAGAGACACAGATACGCAGTATTTT
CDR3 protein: CASSLGGRDTDTQYF

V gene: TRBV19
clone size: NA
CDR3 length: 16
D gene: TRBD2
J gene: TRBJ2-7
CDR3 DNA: TGTGCCAGTAGTCCCGGGAGGGACCGACCAACCTACGAGCAGTACTTC
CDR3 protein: CASSPGRDRPTYEQYF